This T cell receptor beta chain was recovered during a study of blood T cell repertoires in COVID-19. Study as a whole: Samples came from the United States, Italy and Spain, spanning acute and convalescent COVID-19.

Germline CDR1 reads SGHNT; CDR2 reads YENEEA. V lost 5 bases, J lost 1 base, and 13 bases lay in between. The CDR3 loop spans 15 amino acids. This clone was seen a handful of times. Repertoires were generated with immunoSEQ multiplex PCR, while TCRdb's copy carries only in-frame clones and drops some. The table records around 400,000 clones, just under 90% of them present only once. Cohort allocation depended upon clinical history that participants reported. Two negative PCRs, clearance, or symptom resolution characterized the recovered Cohort 3 donors. Sample: PBMCs or T cells enriched from blood (not recorded which). This clonotype was obtained from a woman aged 30 to 39 who had recovered from COVID-19. The rearrangement uses TRBV11-3 and TRBJ2-3; maybe TRBD2 (7 bases). The DNA for the CDR3 is TGTGCCAGCAGCCCGGGGGGACACCGCACAGATACGCAGTATTTT. This codes for CASSPGGHRTDTQYF.